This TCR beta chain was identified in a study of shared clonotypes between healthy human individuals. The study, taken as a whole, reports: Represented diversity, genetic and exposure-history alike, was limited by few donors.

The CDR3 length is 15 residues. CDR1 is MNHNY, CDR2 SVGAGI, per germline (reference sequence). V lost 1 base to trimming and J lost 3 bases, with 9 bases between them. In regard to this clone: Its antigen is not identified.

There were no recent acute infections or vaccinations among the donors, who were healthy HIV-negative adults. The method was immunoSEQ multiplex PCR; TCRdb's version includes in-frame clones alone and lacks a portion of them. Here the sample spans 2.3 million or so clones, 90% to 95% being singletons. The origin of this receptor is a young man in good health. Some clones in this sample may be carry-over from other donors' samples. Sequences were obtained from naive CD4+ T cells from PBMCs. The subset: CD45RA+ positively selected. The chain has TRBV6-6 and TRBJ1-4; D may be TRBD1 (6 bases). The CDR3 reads CASSYLGAANEKLFF. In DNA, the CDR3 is TGTGCCAGCAGTTACTTGGGGGCAGCTAATGAAAAACTGTTTTTT.